Each of the 20 T cell receptor beta chains below was sequenced from the same sample in a study of blood T cell repertoires in COVID-19. Measured with immunoSEQ multiplex PCR; TCRdb has only the in-frame clones, and not every one. The table shows about 270,000 clones, with around four fifths occurring only once. Sample: peripheral blood. These receptors came from a woman aged 50 to 60 with active or convalescent COVID-19.

The chain is built from TRBV4-1 and TRBJ2-5, with 8 nucleotides matching TRBD2. The germline CDR1 and CDR2 sequences are MGHRA and YSYEKL. The CDR3 has 14 residues. The V gene end was trimmed by 2 bases and the J gene end by 1 base; junction bases not matched to a gene: 0. This CDR3 is CASSQTSGQETQYF. The CDR3 bases are TGCGCCAGCAGCCAAACTAGCGGCCAAGAGACCCAGTACTTC.

The V call is TRBV29-1, the J call TRBJ2-7; D perhaps matches TRBD1 (5 bases). Germline CDR1 is SQVTM and CDR2 is ANQGSEA. CDR3 length: 12 residues. V was trimmed by 5 bases and J by 6 bases, leaving 14 bases between them. The CDR3 DNA reads TGCAGCGTTACCAGGGAATGGGGCGAGCAGTACTTC. Protein sequence: CSVTREWGEQYF.

J is TRBJ2-5 and V is TRBV28; D remains ambiguous. Germline lookup yields CDR1 MDHEN and CDR2 SYDVKM. The V gene lost 1 base and the J gene lost 4 bases, with 13 bases spanning the gap. This CDR3 contains 15 residues. The CDR3 nucleotides are TGTGCCAGCAGTTTATTGGAGAGTGGCAGAGAGACCCAGTACTTC. Its protein is CASSLLESGRETQYF.

The gene calls are TRBV7-9 and TRBJ1-4; D possibly corresponds to TRBD1 (6 bases). The CDR3 consists of 17 residues. Germline V gene data show CDR1 as SEHNR and CDR2 as FQNEAQ (reference sequence). V shed 5 bases and J shed 5 bases, with 21 bases lying between them. The CDR3 sequence: CASSPADSGGRNEKLFF. The CDR3 region has the DNA TGTGCCAGCAGCCCCGCGGACAGCGGGGGGCGAAATGAAAAACTGTTTTTT.

The chain joins TRBV6-2 or TRBV6-3 to TRBJ2-7, with TRBD1 as a possible D gene (5 bases). The CDR3 spans 14 residues. The germline V and J ends were trimmed by 5 bases and 1 base, with 12 bases remaining between them. Germline CDR1 is MNHEY and CDR2 is SVGEGT. Here the CDR3 DNA reads TGTGCCAGCAGTACCATGGACAAATCCTACGAGCAGTACTTC. Amino acid sequence: CASSTMDKSYEQYF.

This clone was recorded at least ten times. This sequence joins TRBV28 and TRBJ2-7; D uncertain. Trimming removed 4 bases from V and 2 bases from J, with 9 bases in between. The CDR3 extends over 13 amino acids. The germline V gene encodes CDR1 MDHEN and CDR2 SYDVKM. The CDR3 DNA reads as TGTGCCAGCAGTTCGCCAGGTACCTACGAGCAGTACTTC. Translation gives CASSSPGTYEQYF.

The chain has TRBV18 and TRBJ1-1, with 9 bases identical to TRBD1. J was trimmed by 5 bases and V by 6 bases; bases with no gene match: 10. The CDR3 length is 15 residues. CDR1 and CDR2 from the germline V gene are KGHSH and LQKENI. The CDR3 loop reads CASSLQGQGRTEAFF. In nucleotides, the CDR3 is TGTGCCAGCTCCCTTCAAGGACAGGGGAGAACTGAAGCTTTCTTT.

The genes are TRBV5-1 and TRBJ2-2, with 7 bases identical to TRBD1. The V and J ends lost 6 bases and 5 bases, in that order; junction bases with no gene match: 13. This CDR3 is 16 amino acids long. Germline values: CDR1 SGHRS, CDR2 YFSETQ. The DNA for the CDR3 is TGCGCCAGCACCCCTCTCGGGACAGAGAATACCGGGGAGCTGTTTTTT. Translation: CASTPLGTENTGELFF.

CDR3: CASSYRRQGRSSYNSPLHF. In nucleotides, the CDR3 is TGTGCCAGCAGTTACCGACGACAGGGACGAAGCTCCTATAATTCACCCCTCCACTTT. The chain has TRBV2 and TRBJ1-6, with 7 nucleotides matching TRBD1. The CDR3 totals 19 residues. CDR1 and CDR2 (germline): SNHLY, FYNNEI. V dropped 5 bases and J dropped 0; count of bases not matched to a gene: 13.

V gene TRBV5-1 combines with J gene TRBJ2-5; TRBD1 matches at 7 bases. V shed 3 bases and J 2 bases; nucleotides not matched to a gene: 7. The CDR3 consists of 15 residues. Per the germline V gene, CDR1 is SGHRS and CDR2 is YFSETQ. The DNA for the CDR3 is TGCGCCAGCAGCTCACAGGGGAGATTTCAAGAGACCCAGTACTTC. It specifies CASSSQGRFQETQYF.

The rearrangement uses TRBV10-3 and TRBJ2-1; 12 positions agree with TRBD2. CDR1 and CDR2 (germline): ENHRY, SYGVKD. V lost 0 bases and J lost 0; bases outside the gene matches: 12. CDR3 size: 21 residues. CDR3: CAISESKTSGRTSSSYNEQFF. In DNA form, the CDR3 reads TGTGCCATCAGTGAGTCGAAGACTAGCGGGAGAACCAGTTCCTCCTACAATGAGCAGTTCTTC.

This clone appeared once. The chain employs TRBV7-9 and TRBJ2-1; 7 nucleotides agree with TRBD1. J gave up 8 bases and V 2 bases, and 9 bases lay outside the gene matches. This CDR3 is built from 15 residues. Germline-derived CDR1 and CDR2 are SEHNR and FQNEAQ (reference sequence). CDR3 sequence reads: CASSLNRGLTDEQFF. The CDR3, as DNA: TGTGCCAGCAGCTTAAATAGGGGGCTAACGGATGAGCAGTTCTTC.

A few counts support this clone. This chain connects TRBV29-1 to TRBJ1-1; a possible D gene is TRBD1 (5 bases). V lost 4 bases to trimming and J lost 4 bases, with 16 bases between them. This CDR3 has 14 amino acids. Germline CDR1 is SQVTM and CDR2 is ANQGSEA. The CDR3: CSVAMDKRFTEAFF. CDR3 nucleotide sequence: TGCAGCGTTGCTATGGACAAGCGATTCACTGAAGCTTTCTTT.

This chain uses TRBV7-2 with TRBJ2-2; TRBD2 might be the D (6 bases). Looked up from germline, CDR1 is SGHTA and CDR2 is FQGNSA. The CDR3 has 15 residues. Trimming stripped 3 bases from V and 7 bases from J, with 15 bases between. The CDR3 region is CASSLGVAVIGELFF. CDR3 DNA: TGTGCCAGCAGCTTGGGGGTAGCGGTTATCGGGGAGCTGTTTTTT.

The J gene is TRBJ2-1, the V gene TRBV12-3 or TRBV12-4; no firm D call. With 5 bases removed from V and 3 bases from J, the gap between germline ends came to 5 bases. CDR3 length: 12 residues. CDR3: CASSTNYNEQFF. In nucleotides, the CDR3 is TGTGCCAGCAGTACTAACTACAATGAGCAGTTCTTC.

The J gene is TRBJ1-4, the V gene TRBV13, with TRBD1 matching over 9 bases. This CDR3 contains 14 residues. V shed 5 bases and J 6 bases; nucleotides not matched to a gene: 4. Germline lookup yields CDR1 PRHDT and CDR2 FYEKMQ (reference sequence). The CDR3, as DNA: TGTGCCAGCAGCATACGGACAGGGGATGAAAAACTGTTTTTT. It is translated as CASSIRTGDEKLFF. The full variable domain, with the rest looked up from reference TRBV13 and TRBJ1-4, is AAGVIQSPRHLIKEKRETATLKCYPIPRHDTVYWYQQGPGQDPQFLISFYEKMQSDKGSIPDRFSAQQFSDYHSELNMSSLELGDSALYFCASSIRTGDEKLFFGSGTQLSVL.

This clone occurred a few times. The chain has TRBV11-1 and TRBJ2-2; a possible D gene is TRBD2 (5 bases). The germline V gene has CDR1 SGHAT and CDR2 FQDESV (reference sequence). This CDR3 contains 15 residues. Between the trimmed V and J ends, which lost 5 bases and 0 bases, there was a span of 10 bases. CDR3 nucleotide sequence: TGTGCCAGCAGCCAGCGGAGCGCGAACACCGGGGAGCTGTTTTTT. Translation gives CASSQRSANTGELFF.

The J gene is TRBJ2-7, the V gene TRBV19, with a possible D match to TRBD2 (8 bases). This CDR3 spans 17 amino acids. CDR1 and CDR2 from the germline V gene are LNHDA and SQIVND (reference sequence). V was trimmed by 3 bases and J by 4 bases, leaving 22 bases between them. CDR3 residues: CASSIREGQLLPYEQYF. The CDR3 DNA sequence: TGTGCCAGTAGTATCCGGGAGGGACAGCTGCTCCCTTACGAGCAGTACTTC.

This clone was recorded a few times. The chain links TRBV12-3 or TRBV12-4 to TRBJ1-1; D remains ambiguous. There are 10 residues in the CDR3. V lost 6 bases and J 5 bases, leaving 4 bases between the germline ends. In DNA, the CDR3 is TGTGCCAGCAGCCTGACTGAAGCTTTCTTT. Translating it yields CASSLTEAFF.

This rearrangement joins TRBV14 to TRBJ2-1; D might be TRBD2 (5 bases). The V gene's germline CDR1 is SGHDN and CDR2 FVKESK. The CDR3 runs to 15 residues. V was trimmed by 3 bases and J by 5 bases, leaving 14 bases between them. The CDR3 protein is CASSQRRTGNNEQFF. The CDR3 bases are TGTGCCAGCAGCCAGCGTCGAACGGGGAACAATGAGCAGTTCTTC.